The clone carrying this T cell receptor beta chain turned up a few times. This sample is drawn from a study of early T cells in non-severe SARS-CoV-2 infection. Germline loops: CDR1 MDHEN, CDR2 SYDVKM. The CDR3 has 15 residues. V was pared by 5 bases and J by 0 bases, with 11 bases between. Using its own MiXCR run on the 5' RACE reads, TCRdb lists one record per CDR3 protein. The sample has 64,000 or so distinct CDR3 sequences; about an eighth are singletons. Sequenced: whole blood. V and J are TRBV28 and TRBJ1-3, with D perhaps TRBD1 (5 bases). This TCR came from an adult who was a healthcare worker with PCR-confirmed SARS-CoV-2 infection or an uninfected control (not recorded which). The CDR3 DNA reads as TGTGCCAGCAGTCCGTCGGGGGTCTCTGGAAACACCATATATTTT. Protein: CASSPSGVSGNTIYF.